These 3 T cell receptor beta chains came from one sample sequenced in a study of T cells after yellow fever vaccination. TCRdb fed the 5' RACE reads into MiXCR, producing one record per CDR3 protein. Among around 530,000 distinct CDR3 sequences listed, about a sixth were seen once. The specimen comprised PBMCs, sampled 5 to 6 days after the first yellow fever vaccination. The receptor set was obtained from a man younger than 35 who received the YFV17D yellow fever vaccine.

This clonotype came up a few times. This rearrangement joins TRBV6-2 or TRBV6-3 to TRBJ2-3, with D hard to call. V lost 6 bases, J lost 2 bases, and 9 bases lay in between. Germline assignment: CDR1 MNHEY and CDR2 SVGEGT. The CDR3 is 13 amino acids. The CDR3 loop reads CASSSVYTDTQYF. CDR3 DNA sequence: TGTGCCAGCAGCTCCGTCTACACAGATACGCAGTATTTT.

The V gene is TRBV7-8, the J gene TRBJ2-2; D is unclear. V was shortened by 5 bases and J by 6 bases, with 7 bases between the two germline ends. From germline, CDR1 is SGHVS and CDR2 FQNEAQ. The CDR3 has 12 amino acids. The chain's CDR3 is CASSHNPGELFF. As DNA, the CDR3 is TGTGCCAGCAGCCATAACCCCGGGGAGCTGTTTTTT.

Here the CDR3 reads CASSSSGAFETDTQYF. The CDR3 DNA reads TGCGCCAGCTCGTCTAGCGGGGCGTTCGAAACAGATACGCAGTATTTT. This chain links TRBV5-1 with TRBJ2-3, with TRBD2 identical over 9 bases. Germline V lookup: CDR1 SGHRS, CDR2 YFSETQ. CDR3 size: 16 residues. The J segment lost 3 bases and the V segment lost 7 bases, leaving 12 bases of the junction unmatched.